The 29 T cell receptor beta chains listed next were all sequenced from one sample in a study of human T cells and chemical hapten exposure. Time point noted: pre-sensitization, week 0. Treatment: therapeutic diphenylcyclopropenone sensitization with weekly scalp DPC. Each CDR3 protein is one row after TCRdb ran MiXCR on the RACE reads. The repertoire holds around 95,000 distinct CDR3 sequences, about 10% seen once, with approximately 3.1% in the top ten. This material consisted of whole blood, taken in connection with sensitization to the hapten diphenylcyclopropenone (DPC). These receptors all stem from a woman aged 55-69 years with alopecia areata. Some clones in this sample may be carry-over from other donors' samples.

A note on this clonotype: One base away lies a much larger clone, so this may be a sequencing read error. V is TRBV7-9 and J is TRBJ2-2; TRBD1 agrees at 7 bases. The germline V gene has CDR1 SEHNR and CDR2 FQNEAQ (reference sequence). The J segment lost 4 bases and the V segment lost 5 bases, leaving 13 bases of the junction unmatched. This CDR3 has 17 amino acids. The CDR3 protein is CASSRRDSSTSTGELFF. CDR3 in DNA: TGTGCCAGCAGCCGACGGGACAGCAGCACGAGCACCGGGGAGCTGTTTTTT.

V gene TRBV19 combines with J gene TRBJ2-2, with D possibly TRBD2 on 6 matching bases. Trimming left V 4 bases short and J 5 bases short, with 17 bases between. Germline lookup yields CDR1 LNHDA and CDR2 SQIVND (reference sequence). The CDR3 has 16 residues. The CDR3 spells CASSSGGGVWTGELFF. The DNA for the CDR3 is TGTGCCAGTAGTAGTGGAGGAGGGGTCTGGACCGGGGAGCTGTTTTTT.

The gene calls are TRBV9 and TRBJ2-1, with TRBD1 matching 8 bases. This CDR3 comprises 15 residues. The germline V gene encodes CDR1 SGDLS and CDR2 YYNGEE. V lost 1 base, J lost 5 bases, and 5 bases stayed unmatched. CDR3 amino acids: CASSVQGAGHNEQFF. CDR3 in DNA: TGTGCCAGCAGCGTACAGGGGGCTGGCCACAATGAGCAGTTCTTC. Full variable domain (missing parts from reference TRBV9 and TRBJ2-1): DSGVTQTPKHLITATGQRVTLRCSPRSGDLSVYWYQQSLDQGLQFLIQYYNGEERAKGNILERFSAQQFPDLHSELNLSSLELGDSALYFCASSVQGAGHNEQFFGPGTRLTVL.

This clonotype has at least ten counts. DNA for the CDR3: TGTGCCATCAGTGAGTCCCCGGTGTCCTCCTACGAGCAGTACTTC. Residues: CAISESPVSSYEQYF. This chain joins TRBV10-3 and TRBJ2-7; the D is unclear. Germline values: CDR1 ENHRY, CDR2 SYGVKD. The CDR3 runs 15 residues. V lost 0 bases to trimming and J lost 0 bases, with 9 bases between them.

This clonotype came up a few times. This chain uses TRBV6-6 with TRBJ1-2; a weak D match, TRBD1 (6 bases). Germline V gene data show CDR1 as MNHNY and CDR2 as SVGAGI (reference sequence). The CDR3 loop spans 12 amino acids. Trimming removed 7 bases at V and 6 bases at J, with 12 bases between. CDR3 bases: TGTGCCAGCACCCTCTACAGGGATGGCTACACCTTC. As protein: CASTLYRDGYTF.

The genes are TRBV4-1 and TRBJ2-2, with 7 bases aligning to TRBD2. Trimming took 4 bases from V and 3 from J; bases not matched to a gene: 5. Germline V gene sequence: CDR1 MGHRA, CDR2 YSYEKL. The CDR3 is 15 amino acids. The DNA for the CDR3 is TGCGCCAGCAGCCGACTAGCAGGATACACCGGGGAGCTGTTTTTT. Protein: CASSRLAGYTGELFF.

This clonotype was picked up a small number of times. This chain links TRBV5-5 with TRBJ2-7; 7 bases are a match to TRBD1. The junction had 7 bases not matched to a gene; V was cut back by 4 bases and J by 3 bases. Germline assignment: CDR1 SGHKS and CDR2 YYEKEE (reference sequence). This CDR3 is built from 14 residues. The CDR3: CASSTGQAHYEQYF. The DNA for the CDR3 is TGTGCCAGCAGCACCGGACAGGCCCACTACGAGCAGTACTTC.

This clonotype was counted only a few times. V is TRBV2 and J is TRBJ1-1, with a weak D call TRBD1 (5 bases). This CDR3 has 16 amino acids. Between the trimmed V and J ends, which lost 6 bases and 1 base, there was a span of 18 bases. From germline, CDR1 is SNHLY and CDR2 FYNNEI. The CDR3 region has the DNA TGTGCCAGCAGGTCGACAGCGGCCACCGCGAACACTGAAGCTTTCTTT. Its translation is CASRSTAATANTEAFF.

The table lists this clonotype with a few counts. The chain has TRBV6-5 and TRBJ1-1; TRBD1 is a possible D gene (5 bases). The V end lost 0 bases, the J end lost 4 bases, and 18 bases lay between the germline ends. The CDR3 contains 17 residues. Germline V gives CDR1 MNHEY, CDR2 SVGAGI. The CDR3, as DNA: TGTGCCAGCAGTTACTCGATCGGGGGAGGTTGGGGCACTGAAGCTTTCTTT. As protein: CASSYSIGGGWGTEAFF.

The rearrangement uses TRBV2 and TRBJ1-5; tentatively, D is TRBD1 (5 bases). Germline V gene sequence: CDR1 SNHLY, CDR2 FYNNEI. Trimming took 5 bases from V and 2 from J, leaving 7 bases between them. There are 13 residues in the CDR3. The CDR3 DNA follows: TGTGCCAGCAGTACACAGGGCAATCAGCCCCAGCATTTT. The encoded protein is CASSTQGNQPQHF. Supplemented by reference TRBV2 and TRBJ1-5, the full variable domain reads EPEVTQTPSHQVTQMGQEVILRCVPISNHLYFYWYRQILGQKVEFLVSFYNNEISEKSEIFDDQFSVERPDGSNFTLKIRSTKLEDSAMYFCASSTQGNQPQHFGDGTRLSIL.

The sample holds many counts of this clonotype. V usage is TRBV14 and J usage is TRBJ1-6; D gene ambiguous. Germline CDR1 is SGHDN and CDR2 is FVKESK. The CDR3 runs 18 residues. The V end was cut by 1 base, the J end by 0 bases, with 13 bases between. CDR3 in DNA: TGTGCCAGCAGCCAAGGTTGGCGAATGAGCTCCTATAATTCACCCCTCCACTTT. It yields the protein CASSQGWRMSSYNSPLHF.

Turning to this clonotype: One junction end does not reproduce the germline sequence, and a read error may be involved. V is TRBV9 and J is TRBJ1-2, with D possibly matching TRBD1 (6 bases). CDR3 size: 13 residues. Germline assignment: CDR1 SGDLS and CDR2 YYNGEE. CDR3 sequence: CASSSNTGSGYIF. The DNA of the CDR3 is TGTGCCAGCAGCTCAAACACAGGGTCCGGCTACATCTTC.

This clonotype was seen many times. The junction shows a germline mismatch at one end, possibly a read error. V and J are TRBV5-6 and TRBJ2-7; D unclear. The germline V gene has CDR1 SGHDT and CDR2 YYEEEE. The CDR3 has 13 amino acids. The CDR3 region is CASSLADSHEQYF. The CDR3 DNA reads as TGTGCCAGCAGCTTGGCAGACTCCCACGAGCAGTACTTC.

This clonotype was observed at least ten times. This chain links TRBV2 with TRBJ1-4; D is undetermined. From germline, CDR1 is SNHLY and CDR2 FYNNEI. The length of the CDR3 is 15 residues. Trimming took 6 bases from V and 0 from J, leaving 11 bases between them. For the CDR3, the DNA is TGTGCCAGCAGGGGTCGACAAGCAACTAATGAAAAACTGTTTTTT. The encoded protein is CASRGRQATNEKLFF.

The chain combines TRBV12-3 or TRBV12-4 with TRBJ1-5; 8 bases are a match to TRBD1. The CDR3 covers 16 residues. V was pared by 5 bases and J by 4 bases, with 10 bases of the junction left unmatched. CDR3 nucleotide sequence: TGTGCCAGCAGTCTCCCCGGGACAGGAGGAAATCAGCCCCAGCATTTT. This codes for CASSLPGTGGNQPQHF.

This clonotype was found many times. V gene TRBV30 combines with J gene TRBJ2-7, with TRBD1 matching over 8 bases. This CDR3 has 15 residues. V trimming: 0 bases; J trimming: 4 bases; junction bases outside the gene matches: 8. Per germline, CDR1 GTSNPN and CDR2 SVGIG (reference sequence). The chain's CDR3 is CAWSVRRTGRYEQYF. CDR3 nucleotides: TGTGCCTGGAGTGTACGAAGGACAGGGAGATACGAGCAGTACTTC.

V is TRBV3-1 and J is TRBJ1-5; D ambiguous. CDR1 and CDR2 from the germline V gene are LGHDT and YNNKEL (reference sequence). V lost 0 bases and J lost 6, with 12 bases in between. This CDR3 comprises 15 residues. The CDR3 reads CASSQDLGRAQPQHF. The CDR3 DNA reads TGTGCCAGCAGCCAAGATCTGGGGAGGGCTCAGCCCCAGCATTTT.

The chain combines TRBV10-3 with TRBJ2-5; TRBD2 aligns across 10 bases. The CDR3 length is 16 residues. With V trimmed by 4 bases and J by 7 bases, 12 bases remained unmatched. Germline values: CDR1 ENHRY, CDR2 SYGVKD. DNA of the CDR3: TGTGCCATCAGTGGGCGTCTAGCGGGGGCCCATGGGACCCAGTACTTC. It specifies CAISGRLAGAHGTQYF.

This chain uses TRBV20-1 with TRBJ1-1; tentatively, D is TRBD1 (6 bases). Trimming left V 3 bases short and J 0 bases short, with 11 bases between. Germline V CDR1 and CDR2: DFQATT, SNEGSKA (reference sequence). The CDR3 totals 14 residues. Written as DNA, the CDR3 is TGCAGTGCTAGGGACAGACTTATGAACACTGAAGCTTTCTTT. This gives the protein CSARDRLMNTEAFF.

The gene calls are TRBV5-1 and TRBJ2-5; D tentatively fits TRBD1 or TRBD2 (5 bases each). The CDR3 spans 14 residues. Germline loops: CDR1 SGHRS, CDR2 YFSETQ. Deletions cut 4 bases from V and 5 bases from J, with 15 bases between. In DNA form, the CDR3 reads TGCGCCAGCAGCCACCGGACGGGGCGGGAGACCCAGTACTTC. It translates to CASSHRTGRETQYF.

This clonotype was found many times. The V gene is TRBV5-4, the J gene TRBJ2-7; TRBD1 matches at 10 bases. Trimming at V came to 4 bases and at J to 2 bases, leaving 12 bases not matched to a gene. This CDR3 is 17 amino acids long. Per germline, CDR1 SGHNT and CDR2 YYREEE (reference sequence). The CDR3 DNA reads as TGTGCCAGCAGCCCGGGACAGGGGTTAGTAATGGCCTACGAGCAGTACTTC. Protein product: CASSPGQGLVMAYEQYF.

This clonotype turned up a few times. The chain couples TRBV6-5 to TRBJ2-2; perhaps TRBD2 as D (6 bases). The length of the CDR3 is 15 residues. From germline, CDR1 is MNHEY and CDR2 SVGAGI. Trimming removed 2 bases at V and 7 bases at J, with 14 bases between. The CDR3 coding sequence is TGTGCCAGCAGTTACGGGGCGGGGTCTGTCGGGGAGCTGTTTTTT. Translating it yields CASSYGAGSVGELFF.

This clonotype was observed at least ten times. This rearrangement joins TRBV11-2 to TRBJ2-7; no clear D gene. The germline V gene encodes CDR1 SGHAT and CDR2 FQNNGV. There are 13 residues in the CDR3. V lost 5 bases, J lost 12 bases, and 20 bases lay in between. The CDR3 nucleotides read TGTGCCAGCAGCCCCTTGACGGGTTCTCGCACGTACTTC. The encoded protein is CASSPLTGSRTYF.

This clonotype was picked up a small number of times. The J gene is TRBJ2-2, the V gene TRBV12-3 or TRBV12-4; the match to TRBD2 covers 7 bases. V dropped 4 bases and J dropped 6; count of bases not matched to a gene: 8. This CDR3 has 15 residues. The CDR3 here is CASSSRTRAAGELFF. CDR3 in DNA: TGTGCCAGCAGTTCCCGGACTAGGGCCGCCGGGGAGCTGTTTTTT.

This clonotype showed up many times. The genes are TRBV24-1 and TRBJ2-2, with unresolved D. The germline V and J ends were trimmed by 4 bases and 6 bases, with 11 bases remaining between them. Looked up from germline, CDR1 is KGHDR and CDR2 is SFDVKD. The CDR3 has 14 residues. The CDR3: CATSDPFEPGELFF. CDR3 DNA: TGTGCCACCAGTGACCCATTCGAGCCCGGGGAGCTGTTTTTT.

The chain links TRBV28 to TRBJ2-1; 12 bases line up with TRBD1. Germline-derived CDR1 and CDR2 are MDHEN and SYDVKM. This CDR3 contains 14 residues. With 8 bases clipped from V and 2 bases from J, the junction kept 1 base outside the gene matches. The CDR3 bases are TGTGCCAGCGGGACAGGGGGCCCCTACAATGAGCAGTTCTTC. Translating it yields CASGTGGPYNEQFF.

This clonotype was found many times. V is TRBV6-5 and J is TRBJ2-1; no firm D call. The CDR3 is 15 amino acids. Germline-derived CDR1 and CDR2 are MNHEY and SVGAGI. V lost 5 bases and J lost 9, with 20 bases in between. This chain's CDR3 is CASSPGWSQESEQFF. The CDR3 nucleotides are TGTGCCAGCAGTCCCGGTTGGTCCCAAGAGAGTGAGCAGTTCTTC.

The rearrangement links TRBV12-3 or TRBV12-4 to TRBJ2-2, with a possible D match to TRBD1 (6 bases). The CDR3 runs 13 residues. V was clipped by 4 bases and J by 8 bases, with 11 bases between them. The CDR3 region is CASSWTVQGELFF. CDR3 nucleotide sequence: TGTGCCAGCAGTTGGACAGTCCAAGGGGAGCTGTTTTTT.

This rearrangement joins TRBV24-1 to TRBJ2-1; 7 bases are a match to TRBD2. The CDR3 sequence is 15 residues long. The germline CDR1 and CDR2 sequences are KGHDR and SFDVKD. J gave up 5 bases and V 2 bases, and 5 bases lay outside the gene matches. CDR3 region: CATSDWASGDNEQFF. The CDR3 bases are TGTGCCACCAGTGATTGGGCTAGCGGAGACAATGAGCAGTTCTTC.